Following are 27 T cell receptor beta chains from one sample sequenced in a study of blood T cell repertoires in COVID-19 (TCRdb year 2020). The library came from the immunoSEQ multiplex PCR assay. The table was pulled from immuneACCESS by TCRdb, which kept in-frame rearrangements only. Such tables lose some clones; where checked, under half of the loss comes from unresolved V genes, and the rest has no known cause. This sample comprises about 270,000 clones, more than 75% of them detected only once. The ten largest account for 1.5% to 2% of the sample. The specimen was peripheral blood. The source is a woman aged 55-69 years who had recovered from COVID-19.

This rearrangement joins TRBV29-1 to TRBJ1-2; 8 bases are a match to TRBD1. With V trimmed by 1 base and J by 4 bases, 11 bases remained unmatched. This CDR3 spans 16 amino acids. The germline V gene has CDR1 SQVTM and CDR2 ANQGSEA. CDR3 bases: TGCAGCGTTGAAGTACAAACAGGGGGGATAGGCTATGGCTACACCTTC. Its translation: CSVEVQTGGIGYGYTF. The whole variable domain, remainder taken from reference TRBV29-1 and TRBJ1-2, is SAVISQKPSRDICQRGTSLTIQCQVDSQVTMMFWYRQQPGQSLTLIATANQGSEATYESGFVIDKFPISRPNLTFSTLTVSNMSPEDSSIYLCSVEVQTGGIGYGYTFGSGTRLTVV.

The V call is TRBV11-2, the J call TRBJ2-1; D might be TRBD1 (6 bases). V lost 0 bases and J lost 5, with 11 bases in between. The CDR3 totals 15 residues. Per germline, CDR1 SGHAT and CDR2 FQNNGV. CDR3 region: CASSLDNQGHNEQFF. In DNA, the CDR3 is TGTGCCAGCAGCTTAGATAACCAGGGGCACAATGAGCAGTTCTTC.

Comment on this clone: At the DNA level, this CDR3 is encoded by other sequences in the same sample as well. The chain employs TRBV4-1 and TRBJ1-1; TRBD1 aligns across 9 bases. Germline lookup yields CDR1 MGHRA and CDR2 YSYEKL. The CDR3 has 16 residues. With V trimmed by 4 bases and J by 0 bases, 6 bases remained unmatched. The CDR3 protein is CASSPTRTGVNTEAFF. The CDR3 nucleotides read TGCGCCAGCAGCCCGACTCGGACAGGGGTGAACACTGAAGCTTTCTTT.

This clone was counted a single time. The rearrangement joins TRBV6-2 or TRBV6-3 to TRBJ2-7, with a possible D match to TRBD1 (6 bases). CDR3 length equals 14 residues. V was clipped by 4 bases and J by 4 bases, with 14 bases between them. In germline, CDR1 is MNHEY, CDR2 SVGEGT. CDR3 nucleotides: TGTGCCAGCAGTTCTTCTCCTGGACAGTACGAGCAGTACTTC. Encoded protein: CASSSSPGQYEQYF.

This rearrangement joins TRBV4-3 to TRBJ2-5; a possible D gene is TRBD2 (5 bases). This CDR3 region has 13 residues. Germline V CDR1 and CDR2: LGHNA, YSLEER. Trimming removed 0 bases from V and 5 bases from J, with 7 bases in between. CDR3 DNA sequence: TGCGCCAGCAGCCAAGATCCGGGGGAGACCCAGTACTTC. Protein sequence: CASSQDPGETQYF.

The V call is TRBV2, the J call TRBJ2-5; 10 bases line up with TRBD2. After removal of 6 bases from V and 3 bases from J, the junction contained 4 bases not matched to a gene. This CDR3 region has 14 residues. From germline, CDR1 is SNHLY and CDR2 FYNNEI. CDR3 coding DNA: TGTGCCAGCAGGAGGACTAGCGGCGAAGAGACCCAGTACTTC. It is translated as CASRRTSGEETQYF.

The gene calls are TRBV6-6 and TRBJ2-3, with no clear D. V shed 1 base and J shed 0 bases, with 5 bases lying between them. Germline V gives CDR1 MNHNY, CDR2 SVGAGI (reference sequence). The CDR3 covers 14 residues. The DNA of the CDR3 is TGTGCCAGCAGTTACTTCGGGAGCACAGATACGCAGTATTTT. It specifies CASSYFGSTDTQYF.

The chain links TRBV11-2 to TRBJ2-1; 9 nucleotides match TRBD2. The V segment lost 5 bases and the J segment 9 bases; nucleotides outside the gene matches: 14. The CDR3 spans 16 residues. From germline, CDR1 is SGHAT and CDR2 FQNNGV. CDR3 protein: CASSPTRGGGAGEQFF. The CDR3 region has the DNA TGTGCCAGCAGCCCAACCCGTGGCGGGGGGGCGGGTGAGCAGTTCTTC.

The chain employs TRBV6-2 or TRBV6-3 and TRBJ2-3; 10 nucleotides align to TRBD2. The CDR3 has 16 residues. From germline, CDR1 is MNHEY and CDR2 SVGEGT. J lost 8 bases, V lost 6 bases, and 14 bases had no gene match. In nucleotides, the CDR3 is TGTGCCAGCAGCCAGCGGCCAGCGGGGGGGCATCCTACGCAGTATTTT. This encodes CASSQRPAGGHPTQYF.

The chain employs TRBV27 and TRBJ1-1; D remains unclear. Deletions cut 1 base from V and 6 bases from J, with 9 bases between. Germline assignment: CDR1 MNHEY and CDR2 SMNVEV (reference sequence). The CDR3 has 13 amino acids. The CDR3 bases are TGTGCCAGCAGTTTATGGAGCGGGGCTGAAGCTTTCTTT. Its protein product is CASSLWSGAEAFF.

The chain links TRBV7-8 to TRBJ1-2; 7 positions match TRBD1. Germline trimming cut 5 bases from V and 0 bases from J; bases unmatched to any gene: 6. Germline CDR1 reads SGHVS; CDR2 reads FQNEAQ. The CDR3 covers 15 residues. The CDR3 loop reads CASSKGQRSNYGYTF. DNA for the CDR3: TGTGCCAGCAGCAAGGGACAGAGATCTAACTATGGCTACACCTTC.

The chain employs TRBV10-3 and TRBJ2-1; 9 nucleotides line up with TRBD2. Germline values: CDR1 ENHRY, CDR2 SYGVKD. V gave up 2 bases and J gave up 0 bases; unmatched junction bases: 14. The length of the CDR3 is 20 residues. In DNA form, the CDR3 reads TGTGCCATCAGTGAGATTTTTGGCGGGGGGGCGTTGGACTCCTACAATGAGCAGTTCTTC. As protein: CAISEIFGGGALDSYNEQFF.

This chain joins TRBV5-1 and TRBJ1-5, with D unclear. V was cut by 4 bases and J by 5 bases, with 10 bases left in between. Germline assignment: CDR1 SGHRS and CDR2 YFSETQ. The CDR3 sequence is 13 residues long. In nucleotides, the CDR3 is TGCGCCAGCAGCCCCGTTCCCGATCAGCCCCAGCATTTT. As protein: CASSPVPDQPQHF.

J is TRBJ1-5 and V is TRBV7-2; 8 bases map to TRBD1. The CDR3 extends over 14 amino acids. Trimming removed 5 bases from V and 10 bases from J; junction bases left unmatched: 10. Germline assignment: CDR1 SGHTA and CDR2 FQGNSA. This CDR3 is CASSTDRGMFPQHF. The CDR3 region has the DNA TGTGCCAGCAGCACCGACAGGGGAATGTTCCCCCAGCATTTT.

The chain employs TRBV9 and TRBJ2-7; D is unresolved. V gave up 1 base and J gave up 0 bases, with 8 bases separating them. The CDR3 extends over 14 amino acids. Germline lookup yields CDR1 SGDLS and CDR2 YYNGEE. CDR3 nucleotides: TGTGCCAGCAGCGTATCGGGTCCCTCCTACGAGCAGTACTTC. It yields the protein CASSVSGPSYEQYF. Looking up the rest from reference TRBV9 and TRBJ2-7 gives the full variable domain: DSGVTQTPKHLITATGQRVTLRCSPRSGDLSVYWYQQSLDQGLQFLIQYYNGEERAKGNILERFSAQQFPDLHSELNLSSLELGDSALYFCASSVSGPSYEQYFGPGTRLTVT.

This rearrangement joins TRBV19 to TRBJ1-5; possibly TRBD1 for D (5 bases). Germline V lookup: CDR1 LNHDA, CDR2 SQIVND (reference sequence). V was clipped by 7 bases and J by 4 bases, with 17 bases between them. This CDR3 has 15 residues. The CDR3 nucleotides read TGTGCCAGTACCTTAACAGGCTTCATTAATCAGCCCCAGCATTTT. Translation: CASTLTGFINQPQHF.

This clone was picked up one time. Here the CDR3 reads CATSDPWRGGEEQYF. DNA for the CDR3: TGTGCCACCAGTGACCCCTGGCGGGGCGGGGAGGAGCAGTACTTC. The chain recombines TRBV24-1 with TRBJ2-7, with D tentatively TRBD2 (6 bases). Trimming removed 4 bases from V and 7 bases from J, with 19 bases in between. There are 15 residues in the CDR3. Germline CDR1 KGHDR, CDR2 SFDVKD.

This chain connects TRBV9 to TRBJ2-1; 7 positions match TRBD2. V dropped 0 bases and J dropped 3; count of bases not matched to a gene: 9. This CDR3 is 17 amino acids long. The germline CDR1 and CDR2 sequences are SGDLS and YYNGEE. The CDR3 region is CASSVDVGLWGYNEQFF. CDR3 in DNA: TGTGCCAGCAGCGTAGATGTGGGACTATGGGGCTACAATGAGCAGTTCTTC.

The V and J genes are TRBV4-1 and TRBJ2-7, with TRBD2 identical over 8 bases. The J segment lost 5 bases and the V segment lost 0 bases, leaving 12 bases of the junction unmatched. The CDR3 has 17 residues. Looked up from germline, CDR1 is MGHRA and CDR2 is YSYEKL. Here the CDR3 reads CASSQESGGGGFHEQYF. The DNA of the CDR3 is TGCGCCAGCAGCCAAGAGAGTGGTGGCGGGGGGTTCCACGAGCAGTACTTC.

The V call is TRBV7-8, the J call TRBJ2-7; 12 positions agree with TRBD1. The CDR3 length is 16 residues. Germline CDR1 is SGHVS and CDR2 is FQNEAQ. V shed 3 bases, J shed 6 bases, and the junction held 9 bases outside the gene matches. CDR3 bases: TGTGCCAGCAGCTTTCTGCCGGGACAGGGGGCCAGCGAGCAGTACTTC. Translating gives CASSFLPGQGASEQYF.

The CDR3 loop reads CASSYLARGDTQYF. The CDR3 DNA follows: TGTGCCAGCAGTTACCTGGCGCGGGGAGATACGCAGTATTTT. J is TRBJ2-3 and V is TRBV14; the D gene is possibly TRBD2 (6 bases). The germline V gene has CDR1 SGHDN and CDR2 FVKESK. Deletions cut 6 bases from V and 5 bases from J, with 15 bases between. The CDR3 is 14 amino acids.

The genes are TRBV6-5 and TRBJ2-7, with D tentatively TRBD1 (5 bases). Trimming removed 0 bases at V and 2 bases at J, with 14 bases between. Germline CDR1 MNHEY, CDR2 SVGAGI. This CDR3 contains 16 residues. The CDR3 region has the DNA TGTGCCAGCAGTTACTCCCAGGGCCAAAGGGCCTACGAGCAGTACTTC. This encodes CASSYSQGQRAYEQYF.

The chain combines TRBV9 with TRBJ2-3; D is possibly TRBD2 (6 bases). Germline CDR1 is SGDLS and CDR2 is YYNGEE. Trimming stripped 0 bases from V and 3 bases from J, with 11 bases between. The CDR3 totals 15 residues. The CDR3 nucleotides are TGTGCCAGCAGCGTAGAGGTTGGGGGGACAGATACGCAGTATTTT. Protein product: CASSVEVGGTDTQYF.

Concerning this clone: Other nucleotide sequences from this sample produce the same CDR3. The CDR3, as DNA: TGTGCCAGCAGTTTCCTGAGGGACACTGAAGCTTTCTTT. Its protein is CASSFLRDTEAFF. The rearrangement joins TRBV12-3 or TRBV12-4 to TRBJ1-1; no clear D gene. With 3 bases removed from V and 3 bases from J, the gap between germline ends came to 8 bases. The CDR3 contains 13 residues.

V is TRBV3-1 (or the pseudogene TRBV3-2) and J is TRBJ1-5; D uncertain. Germline values: CDR1 LGHDT, CDR2 YNNKEL (reference sequence). This CDR3 comprises 14 residues. The V gene lost 1 base and the J gene lost 1 base, with 5 bases spanning the gap. CDR3 in amino acids: CASSQARSNQPQHF. For the CDR3, the DNA is TGTGCCAGCAGCCAAGCGAGGAGCAATCAGCCCCAGCATTTT.

This chain links TRBV4-2 with TRBJ2-1, with 7 nucleotides matching TRBD1. The CDR3 covers 17 residues. Germline V gene lookup returns CDR1 LGHNA and CDR2 YNFKEQ. The junction had 11 bases not matched to a gene; V was cut back by 0 bases and J by 6 bases. Here the CDR3 DNA reads TGTGCCAGCAGCCAAGACGGGGCCAGGGGGATAGGCAATGAGCAGTTCTTC. Protein product: CASSQDGARGIGNEQFF.

The chain couples TRBV6-6 to TRBJ1-6, with D maybe TRBD1 (6 bases). V lost 5 bases, J lost 0 bases, and 17 bases lay in between. There are 18 residues in the CDR3. CDR1 MNHNY and CDR2 SVGAGI come from the germline V gene (reference sequence). CDR3 DNA sequence: TGTGCCAGCAGTCCCAGGGGCACTCTGAGCTCCTATAATTCACCCCTCCACTTT. Amino acids: CASSPRGTLSSYNSPLHF.